The present TCR beta chain was sequenced within a study of radiotherapy plus CTLA-4 blockade in lung cancer. Study-wide background: Of the patients, 18% showed objective responses and 31% attained disease control.

Only in-frame clones appear in the TCRdb table, and some are missing; sequencing was by immunoSEQ multiplex PCR. Found here are 30,000 to 45,000 clones, about three quarters of them singletons; the top ten hold 8% to 9%. Study outcomes and limitations: In blood, TCR clones derived from the tumor expanded after radiotherapy plus ipilimumab.

There are 14 residues in the CDR3. V dropped 5 bases and J dropped 0 bases, with 10 bases sitting between them. CDR1 and CDR2 (germline): LNHDA, SQIVND (reference sequence). Enrolled patients, whose metastatic non-small-cell lung cancer was chemo-refractory, received focal radiation plus CTLA-4 blockade with ipilimumab. As concerns this clone: Its antigen remains unidentified. The sample holds other DNA sequences that translate to the same CDR3.

V gene TRBV19 combines with J gene TRBJ1-1, with D tentatively TRBD1 (5 bases). This sequence originates from a human donor with non-small cell lung cancer who had stable disease on radiotherapy plus ipilimumab. The material sequenced was peripheral blood, taken from a patient treated with radiotherapy plus ipilimumab. CDR3 sequence: CASSPDRLNTEAFF. The CDR3 DNA follows: TGTGCCAGTAGTCCCGACAGACTGAACACTGAAGCTTTCTTT.